One sample yielded the 21 T cell receptor beta chains listed below, sequenced in a study of blood T cells in healthy people across ages. A second roughly 6 to 11 cycle PCR used barcoded and J-beta primers. MiXCR, applied by TCRdb to the 5' RACE reads, yields one record per CDR3 protein. The sample gives around 2 million distinct CDR3 sequences, around 42% of which show up once; more than 20% is in the top ten. The sequencing input was blood. The receptors derive from a human donor in good health.

The rearrangement joins TRBV20-1 to TRBJ2-2; D is possibly TRBD1 or TRBD2 (6 bases each). Germline assignment: CDR1 DFQATT and CDR2 SNEGSKA (reference sequence). This CDR3 is 15 amino acids long. V lost 0 bases and J 5 bases, leaving 13 bases between the germline ends. CDR3 amino acids: CSAREGGAGTGELFF. CDR3 DNA: TGCAGTGCTAGAGAGGGGGGCGCGGGGACCGGGGAGCTGTTTTTT.

In this sample, this clonotype turned up once. The chain has TRBV20-1 and TRBJ2-3; 10 nucleotides line up with TRBD2. The CDR3 consists of 15 residues. The germline V gene has CDR1 DFQATT and CDR2 SNEGSKA (reference sequence). Unmatched junction bases numbered 13, after V lost 2 bases and J lost 11 bases. CDR3 protein: CSARKSGLSGGRQYF. CDR3 nucleotides: TGCAGTGCTAGAAAGTCGGGACTTAGCGGGGGGCGGCAGTATTTT.

The V gene is TRBV4-1, the J gene TRBJ1-1, with TRBD1 matching over 9 bases. This CDR3 has 16 residues. Trimming took 1 base from V and 3 from J; bases not matched to a gene: 6. Germline loops: CDR1 MGHRA, CDR2 YSYEKL. The CDR3 DNA follows: TGCGCCAGCAGCCAAGCGGGACAGGGCCCTCACACTGAAGCTTTCTTT. This codes for CASSQAGQGPHTEAFF.

This clonotype showed up just a few times. V usage is TRBV20-1 and J usage is TRBJ2-3, with 9 nucleotides matching TRBD2. The germline V gene has CDR1 DFQATT and CDR2 SNEGSKA (reference sequence). With V trimmed by 4 bases and J by 2 bases, 7 bases remained unmatched. The CDR3 covers 15 residues. The CDR3 here is CSAKIAGAHTDTQYF. The CDR3 DNA follows: TGCAGTGCTAAAATAGCGGGGGCCCACACAGATACGCAGTATTTT.

The rearrangement uses TRBV4-2 and TRBJ2-7; D is unresolved. V lost 3 bases to trimming and J lost 3 bases, with 12 bases between them. Germline loops: CDR1 LGHNA, CDR2 YNFKEQ. This CDR3 region has 14 residues. CDR3 coding DNA: TGTGCCAGCAGCCATGTTACCTCAGACTACGAGCAGTACTTC. As protein: CASSHVTSDYEQYF.

V usage is TRBV6-2 or TRBV6-3 and J usage is TRBJ2-1; D unresolved. This CDR3 has 11 amino acids. Per the germline V gene, CDR1 is MNHEY and CDR2 is SVGEGT. Between the trimmed V and J ends, which lost 11 bases and 3 bases, there was a span of 8 bases. CDR3 bases: TGTGCCGCTAGAGGCTACAATGAGCAGTTCTTC. Protein product: CAARGYNEQFF.

CDR3 region: CASIRGSAAFF. CDR3 DNA: TGTGCCAGCATCCGAGGCAGCGCCGCTTTCTTT. This chain joins TRBV25-1 and TRBJ1-1; D is uncertain. Per the germline V gene, CDR1 is MGHDK and CDR2 is SYGVNS. The V end lost 7 bases, the J end lost 11 bases, and 14 bases lay between the germline ends. The CDR3 contains 11 residues. The variable domain in full, completed from reference TRBV25-1 and TRBJ1-1, reads EADIYQTPRYLVIGTGKKITLECSQTMGHDKMYWYQQDPGMELHLIHYSYGVNSTEKGDLSSESTVSRIRTEHFPLTLESARPSHTSQYLCASIRGSAAFFGQGTRLTVV.

This chain joins TRBV6-5 and TRBJ2-7; D is possibly TRBD2 (7 bases). Germline V gene lookup returns CDR1 MNHEY and CDR2 SVGAGI. The CDR3 length is 15 residues. Deletions cut 6 bases from V and 1 base from J, with 16 bases between. CDR3 in amino acids: CASSRGGRGSYEQYF. The CDR3 nucleotides are TGTGCCAGCAGCCGAGGGGGGCGGGGGTCCTACGAGCAGTACTTC.

The sample holds many counts of this clonotype. This chain uses TRBV28 with TRBJ1-2, with 12 bases aligning to TRBD1. The CDR3 spans 16 residues. From germline, CDR1 is MDHEN and CDR2 SYDVKM. The J segment lost 3 bases and the V segment lost 4 bases, leaving 6 bases of the junction unmatched. CDR3 residues: CASSSPGTGGDYGYTF. In DNA form, the CDR3 reads TGTGCCAGCAGTTCTCCCGGGACAGGGGGCGACTATGGCTACACCTTC.

This clonotype was seen more than once but under ten times. This rearrangement joins TRBV6-2 or TRBV6-3 to TRBJ2-3; TRBD1 is a possible D gene (7 bases). Looked up from germline, CDR1 is MNHEY and CDR2 is SVGEGT. This CDR3 has 16 residues. V was shortened by 6 bases and J by 5 bases, with 21 bases between the two germline ends. Written as DNA, the CDR3 is TGTGCCAGCAGCTTCGCGGGACAGACCAACGAAGATACGCAGTATTTT. Encoded protein: CASSFAGQTNEDTQYF.

This clonotype was seen at least ten times. The V gene is TRBV12-3 or TRBV12-4, the J gene TRBJ1-2; perhaps TRBD1 as D (5 bases). V was cut by 5 bases and J by 1 base, with 8 bases left in between. The CDR3 contains 13 residues. This CDR3 reads CASSRQLNYGYTF. For the CDR3, the DNA is TGTGCCAGCAGTCGACAGCTTAACTATGGCTACACCTTC.

The chain has TRBV3-1 and TRBJ2-7, with D maybe TRBD1 (7 bases). Germline CDR1 is LGHDT and CDR2 is YNNKEL (reference sequence). The CDR3 is made up of 15 amino acids. V gave up 5 bases and J gave up 3 bases, with 17 bases separating them. The CDR3 DNA sequence: TGTGCCAGCAGCGAAACCTCAGGGGGGTTCTACGAGCAGTACTTC. Encoded protein: CASSETSGGFYEQYF.

V and J are TRBV4-1 and TRBJ1-1; TRBD1 agrees at 10 bases. The germline CDR1 and CDR2 sequences are MGHRA and YSYEKL. The V gene end was trimmed by 3 bases and the J gene end by 1 base; junction bases not matched to a gene: 8. The CDR3 totals 17 residues. In DNA form, the CDR3 reads TGCGCCAGCAGCCAGGGACAGGGGAAGATCACGAACACTGAAGCTTTCTTT. It encodes CASSQGQGKITNTEAFF.

This clonotype was observed a few times. V usage is TRBV7-2 and J usage is TRBJ2-3; D could derive from TRBD1 or TRBD2 (6 bases each). This CDR3 region has 16 residues. CDR1 is SGHTA and CDR2 is FQGNSA in the germline V gene. Trimming left V 0 bases short and J 2 bases short, with 12 bases between. CDR3 residues: CASSLAGGYTTDTQYF. CDR3 DNA: TGTGCCAGCAGCTTAGCGGGGGGCTACACCACAGATACGCAGTATTTT.

The chain links TRBV3-1 to TRBJ1-1; unclear D gene. The CDR3 sequence is 11 residues long. Deletions cut 2 bases from V and 6 bases from J, with 4 bases between. Germline CDR1 and CDR2: LGHDT and YNNKEL (reference sequence). The CDR3: CASSQYSEAFF. The CDR3 coding sequence is TGTGCCAGCAGCCAATACTCTGAAGCTTTCTTT. The full variable domain, in which reference TRBV3-1 and TRBJ1-1 provide the parts outside the CDR3, is DTAVSQTPKYLVTQMGNDKSIKCEQNLGHDTMYWYKQDSKKFLKIMFSYNNKELIINETVPNRFSPKSPDKAHLNLHINSLELGDSAVYFCASSQYSEAFFGQGTRLTVV.

This clonotype was picked up a small number of times. The chain carries TRBV28 and TRBJ1-5, with D tentatively TRBD1 (5 bases). The V end was cut by 4 bases, the J end by 2 bases, with 15 bases between. Germline values: CDR1 MDHEN, CDR2 SYDVKM. The length of the CDR3 is 16 residues. Here the CDR3 reads CASSSPLGRGNQPQHF. The CDR3 DNA reads TGTGCCAGCAGTTCTCCCCTTGGCAGGGGCAATCAGCCCCAGCATTTT.

This clonotype turned up a few times. V is TRBV4-2 and J is TRBJ1-1, with D tentatively TRBD1 (5 bases). V was trimmed by 4 bases and J by 1 base, leaving 10 bases between them. CDR3 length: 14 residues. Germline CDR1 reads LGHNA; CDR2 reads YNFKEQ. DNA for the CDR3: TGTGCCAGCAGCCGACCGGGACCGAACACTGAAGCTTTCTTT. Translation gives CASSRPGPNTEAFF.

This clonotype was observed at least ten times. V is TRBV27 and J is TRBJ2-7; a possible D gene is TRBD2 (6 bases). The ends were cut back, 5 bases at V and 3 bases at J, with 23 bases in the middle. Germline CDR1 is MNHEY and CDR2 is SMNVEV (reference sequence). The length of the CDR3 is 17 residues. In DNA form, the CDR3 reads TGTGCCAGCAGTCCCGACCTAGCGCGGAGCCCCTACTACGAGCAGTACTTC. Translation: CASSPDLARSPYYEQYF.

A remark on this clonotype: A junction boundary mismatches the germline segment, possibly from a read error. The genes are TRBV24-1 and TRBJ2-1; maybe TRBD1 (6 bases). Germline V lookup: CDR1 KGHDR, CDR2 SFDVKD. The length of the CDR3 is 14 residues. Here the CDR3 reads CATRDRTAYNGQFF. The CDR3 nucleotides read TGTGCCACCAGGGACAGAACAGCTTACAATGGGCAGTTCTTC.

This chain uses TRBV7-2 with TRBJ1-6; perhaps TRBD1 as D (5 bases). V lost 7 bases and J 7 bases, leaving 17 bases between the germline ends. This CDR3 comprises 15 residues. Germline V gene sequence: CDR1 SGHTA, CDR2 FQGNSA. CDR3 residues: CASNQPGRRNSPLHF. Written as DNA, the CDR3 is TGTGCCAGCAACCAACCGGGACGGAGGAATTCACCCCTCCACTTT. Using reference TRBV7-2 and TRBJ1-6 for the parts outside the CDR3, the full variable domain is GAGVSQSPSNKVTEKGKDVELRCDPISGHTALYWYRQSLGQGLEFLIYFQGNSAPDKSGLPSDRFSAERTGGSVSTLTIQRTQQEDSAVYLCASNQPGRRNSPLHFGNGTRLTVT.

The chain couples TRBV7-2 to TRBJ1-2; D possibly corresponds to TRBD1 (6 bases). The germline V gene has CDR1 SGHTA and CDR2 FQGNSA. V dropped 2 bases and J dropped 4 bases, with 17 bases sitting between them. The CDR3 consists of 16 residues. In DNA, the CDR3 is TGTGCCAGCAGCTTAACCTACAGGGATCGAGGCTATGGCTACACCTTC. Its translation is CASSLTYRDRGYGYTF.